These T cell receptor beta chains were read from a single sample in a study of OX40 agonist ivuxolimab in advanced cancers. Some clones are missing from TCRdb's copy, which holds only in-frame ones; the method was immunoSEQ multiplex PCR. The sample lists about 96,000 clones; approximately 80% were seen once. Sequencing used CD4+ or CD8+ T cells sorted from blood, obtained in a trial of the OX40 agonist ivuxolimab. The receptors originated from an adult with an advanced solid tumor such as melanoma, head and neck, liver or kidney cancer. Both conserved end residues are trimmed from each CDR3.

J gene | V gene | CDR3 protein
TRBJ2-7 | TRBV5-6 | ASSLSTGYEQY
TRBJ1-2 | TRBV7-9 | ASSLVVREGYT
TRBJ1-1 | TRBV18 | ASSPPNRGPTSNTEAF
TRBJ2-3 | TRBV7-2 | ASSFLAGRDTQY
TRBJ2-2 | TRBV7-3 | ASSSLAGAATGELF
TRBJ2-3 | TRBV6-1 | ASSELVASTDTQY
TRBJ2-7 | TRBV5-6 | ASSPPPGAGEQY
TRBJ2-1 | TRBV7-9 | ASSLGSSGSNEQF
TRBJ1-2 | TRBV10-3 | ATTKGGNYGYT
TRBJ2-2 | TRBV5-1 | ASSRDRQTGELF
NA | TRBV7-2 | ASSPTSGGAHYEQY
TRBJ1-1 | TRBV29-1 | SVRNRAADTEAF
TRBJ2-7 | TRBV7-6 | ASSLAARGIEQY
TRBJ2-5 | TRBV4-1 | ASSQAPGTSGREETQY
TRBJ2-3 | TRBV29-1 | SVRLAGVVHGTDTQY
TRBJ1-2 | TRBV7-2 | ASSLARGGNYGYT
TRBJ2-3 | TRBV5-1 | ASSPWGGLETTSTDTQY
TRBJ1-3 | TRBV19 | ASTRISGNTIY
TRBJ2-7 | TRBV6-5 | ASSYGERVGPYEQY
TRBJ2-1 | TRBV7-3 | ASSLAGGYNEQF
TRBJ2-7 | TRBV9 | ASSPSGTPAYEQY
TRBJ2-1 | TRBV29-1 | SVDGRTYNEQF
TRBJ2-7 | TRBV5-6 | ASSNRALSSYEQY
TRBJ1-1 | TRBV5-1 | ASSLPGAEAF
TRBJ2-7 | TRBV19 | ASSPTSSGEQY
TRBJ1-5 | TRBV19 | ASSLRETNQPQH
TRBJ1-2 | TRBV5-1 | ASSLDGSNYGYT
TRBJ1-2 | TRBV29-1 | SVVSNYGYT
NA | TRBV7-9 | ASSRSGAYEQY
TRBJ2-7 | TRBV5-4 | ASSPGTSGTYEQY
TRBJ1-5 | TRBV19 | ASSIWQGAIDQPQH
TRBJ1-3 | TRBV27 | ASKKSAGTGGGNTIY
TRBJ2-1 | TRBV12-2 | ASRLASLAGKGDEQF
TRBJ1-2 | TRBV28 | ASTSLGGLLLGGYT
TRBJ1-5 | TRBV7-2 | ASSLYIDQPQH